The next 10 T cell receptor beta chains were all read from a single sample in a study of T cell changes during pregnancy in multiple sclerosis. Only in-frame clones appear in the TCRdb table, and some are missing; sequencing was by immunoSEQ multiplex PCR. The repertoire holds 45,000 to 60,000 clones, 75% to 95% seen once, with roughly 1.2% in the top ten. The source material was peripheral blood, sampled after pregnancy. The receptors were sampled from a female donor in good health, enrolled as a control in a pregnancy study.

This clone showed up just a few times. The chain recombines TRBV4-2 with TRBJ1-5, with TRBD1 identical over 7 bases. V lost 2 bases and J lost 3; bases outside the gene matches: 4. Germline V lookup: CDR1 LGHNA, CDR2 YNFKEQ. The CDR3 is made up of 15 amino acids. CDR3 nucleotides: TGTGCCAGCAGCCAATACGACAGGGACAATCAGCCCCAGCATTTT. It translates to CASSQYDRDNQPQHF.

The chain has TRBV10-1 and TRBJ1-1; possible D gene TRBD1, 6 bases. The CDR3 runs 15 residues. V gave up 0 bases and J gave up 1 base, with 9 bases separating them. Germline lookup yields CDR1 WNHNN and CDR2 SYGVQD (reference sequence). CDR3 DNA sequence: TGCGCCAGCAGTGAGTCTGTCAGGGGGAACACTGAAGCTTTCTTT. It translates to CASSESVRGNTEAFF.

This sequence joins TRBV6-5 and TRBJ1-2; D remains unclear. The CDR3 spans 14 residues. Germline V gene lookup returns CDR1 MNHEY and CDR2 SVGAGI. The ends were cut back, 6 bases at V and 7 bases at J, with 18 bases in the middle. The CDR3 here is CASSLFRGGGGYTF. The CDR3 bases are TGTGCCAGCAGCTTATTCCGGGGTGGAGGTGGCTACACCTTC.

This clone was detected only once. This rearrangement joins TRBV9 to TRBJ1-1; 9 bases map to TRBD1. The V and J ends lost 4 bases and 3 bases, in that order; junction bases with no gene match: 10. CDR1 and CDR2 (germline): SGDLS, YYNGEE. This CDR3 spans 16 amino acids. DNA of the CDR3: TGTGCCAGCAGCCCCCGGGGGGACAGGGTGGACACTGAAGCTTTCTTT. Translation: CASSPRGDRVDTEAFF.

This sequence joins TRBV6-1 and TRBJ2-2; the D gene is possibly TRBD2 (6 bases). The CDR3 length is 15 residues. Trimming took 3 bases from V and 4 from J, leaving 12 bases between them. Per the germline V gene, CDR1 is MNHNS and CDR2 is SASEGT. CDR3 protein: CASSDLWRGTGELFF. The CDR3 DNA reads TGTGCCAGCAGTGATCTATGGCGGGGCACCGGGGAGCTGTTTTTT.

The chain is built from TRBV2 and TRBJ2-7, with 10 bases fitting TRBD2. Germline trimming cut 2 bases from V and 3 bases from J; bases unmatched to any gene: 7. Germline lookup yields CDR1 SNHLY and CDR2 FYNNEI. The CDR3 spans 16 residues. The CDR3 sequence: CASSEQLAGAYYEQYF. The CDR3 nucleotides read TGTGCCAGCAGTGAACAGCTAGCGGGAGCTTACTACGAGCAGTACTTC.

The chain couples TRBV18 to TRBJ1-2; perhaps TRBD1 as D (6 bases). CDR1 is KGHSH, CDR2 LQKENI, per germline. V dropped 4 bases and J dropped 6 bases, with 9 bases sitting between them. This CDR3 region has 12 residues. CDR3 nucleotide sequence: TGTGCCAGCTCACAACAGGGTAATGGCTACACCTTC. The encoded protein is CASSQQGNGYTF.

This chain uses TRBV15 with TRBJ2-6, with 9 bases lining up with TRBD1. The CDR3 is made up of 16 amino acids. Germline V gives CDR1 LNHNV, CDR2 YYDKDF (reference sequence). The ends lost 7 bases at V and 3 bases at J; junction bases unmatched: 7. The CDR3 region is CATTPGQGSGANVLTF. The CDR3 DNA reads as TGTGCCACCACTCCGGGACAGGGAAGTGGGGCCAACGTCCTGACTTTC.

This chain links TRBV9 with TRBJ2-3, with TRBD2 as a possible D gene (7 bases). The CDR3 contains 15 residues. Germline V lookup: CDR1 SGDLS, CDR2 YYNGEE. With 3 bases removed from V and 4 bases from J, the gap between germline ends came to 15 bases. CDR3 bases: TGTGCCAGCAGCGAGGGTGGGGGGGCAGCAGATACGCAGTATTTT. Its translation is CASSEGGGAADTQYF. The variable domain in full, completed from reference TRBV9 and TRBJ2-3, reads DSGVTQTPKHLITATGQRVTLRCSPRSGDLSVYWYQQSLDQGLQFLIQYYNGEERAKGNILERFSAQQFPDLHSELNLSSLELGDSALYFCASSEGGGAADTQYFGPGTRLTVL.

This chain links TRBV11-2 with TRBJ2-7, with D possibly being TRBD2 (6 bases). Germline lookup yields CDR1 SGHAT and CDR2 FQNNGV. The length of the CDR3 is 14 residues. V was clipped by 7 bases and J by 2 bases, with 15 bases between them. The CDR3 DNA follows: TGTGCCAGCACCGTTGGGCCGGGGGCCTACGAGCAGTACTTC. It encodes CASTVGPGAYEQYF.